Listed here are 24 T cell receptor beta chains from one sample, sequenced in a study of blood T cell repertoires in COVID-19. The repertoire was sequenced with immunoSEQ multiplex PCR; TCRdb's copy has only in-frame clones and lacks some. The data hold tens of thousands of clones, with 88% observed a single time. The sequenced material came from peripheral blood. These receptors all come from a human donor in a cohort sampled during active COVID-19.

The rearrangement joins TRBV23-1 to TRBJ1-1; 7 nucleotides line up with TRBD1. TRBV23-1 is reported as an ORF; its role is uncertain. With V trimmed by 1 base and J by 2 bases, 1 base remained unmatched. This CDR3 comprises 14 residues. The CDR3 spells CASSQWDSNTEAFF. CDR3 coding DNA: TGCGCCAGCAGTCAATGGGACAGTAACACTGAAGCTTTCTTT.

In its sample, this clone was seen once. DNA for the CDR3: TGTGCCATCAGCCGACTAGCGGGGGAGGGCAATGAGCAGTTCTTC. It specifies CAISRLAGEGNEQFF. The rearrangement links TRBV10-3 to TRBJ2-1; 12 bases match TRBD2. The V and J ends lost 6 bases and 6 bases, in that order; junction bases with no gene match: 6. CDR1 is ENHRY and CDR2 is SYGVKD in the germline V gene. CDR3 length: 15 residues.

The V gene is TRBV6-2 or TRBV6-3, the J gene TRBJ2-1, with 8 bases matching TRBD2. The CDR3 is 14 residues long. In germline, CDR1 is MNHEY, CDR2 SVGEGT. V lost 2 bases to trimming and J lost 7 bases; unmatched junction nucleotides: 4. CDR3 amino acids: CASSYLREGNEQFF. Written as DNA, the CDR3 is TGTGCCAGCAGTTACCTACGGGAGGGAAATGAGCAGTTCTTC.

The chain has TRBV12-3 or TRBV12-4 and TRBJ1-4; no reliable D call. With 4 bases removed from V and 8 bases from J, the gap between germline ends came to 11 bases. The CDR3 is 13 residues long. The CDR3 DNA follows: TGTGCCAGCAGTTCGTCTCATGCGGAAAAACTGTTTTTT. Its protein product is CASSSSHAEKLFF.

This clone was seen only a few times. This chain joins TRBV28 and TRBJ2-6; maybe TRBD1 (5 bases). Germline-derived CDR1 and CDR2 are MDHEN and SYDVKM. V was shortened by 4 bases and J by 1 base, with 8 bases between the two germline ends. The CDR3 loop spans 15 amino acids. DNA for the CDR3: TGTGCCAGCAGTTCCCAGGGTTCTGGGGCCAACGTCCTGACTTTC. Protein product: CASSSQGSGANVLTF.

The chain is built from TRBV21-1 and TRBJ1-4. TRBV21-1 is a pseudogene. The CDR3 sequence is 15 residues long. The CDR3 sequence is CASSYYGGTYEKLFF. CDR3 DNA sequence: TGTGCCAGCAGCTACTACGGGGGAACTTATGAAAAACTGTTTTTT.

There are a few counts of this clone. The V call is TRBV5-1, the J call TRBJ1-1; tentative D call: TRBD1 (5 bases). CDR3 length: 13 residues. From germline, CDR1 is SGHRS and CDR2 YFSETQ. V was trimmed by 0 bases and J by 7 bases, leaving 10 bases between them. In nucleotides, the CDR3 is TGCGCCAGCAGCTTGGACAGGTCTGGTGAAGCTTTCTTT. This codes for CASSLDRSGEAFF.

The chain recombines TRBV6-5 with TRBJ1-1; D is unresolved. V lost 6 bases to trimming and J lost 8 bases, with 13 bases between them. This CDR3 has 12 amino acids. Germline V gives CDR1 MNHEY, CDR2 SVGAGI. CDR3 nucleotides: TGTGCCAGCAGCCCCCTAAACTCCGAAGCTTTCTTT. Translating it yields CASSPLNSEAFF.

The chain uses TRBV6-2 or TRBV6-3 and TRBJ2-5; weak D call: TRBD2 (5 bases). The CDR3 extends over 14 amino acids. Trimming took off 8 bases at V and 5 bases at J, with 18 bases between the two ends. Germline V gives CDR1 MNHEY, CDR2 SVGEGT. This chain's CDR3 is CASRPEGFRETQYF. CDR3 DNA sequence: TGTGCCAGCCGCCCCGAGGGATTCCGGGAGACCCAGTACTTC.

V and J are TRBV5-4 and TRBJ2-7; TRBD1 matches 7 bases. V lost 3 bases, J lost 3 bases, and 6 bases stayed unmatched. The germline CDR1 and CDR2 sequences are SGHNT and YYREEE (reference sequence). The CDR3 is 14 residues long. The CDR3 spells CASSSRQGSYEQYF. In nucleotides, the CDR3 is TGTGCCAGCAGCTCCCGACAGGGTAGCTACGAGCAGTACTTC.

The rearrangement joins TRBV7-2 to TRBJ2-3; TRBD2 matches at 10 bases. From germline, CDR1 is SGHTA and CDR2 FQGNSA. There are 17 residues in the CDR3. The trim removed 2 bases at V and 4 bases at J, leaving 9 bases unmatched. CDR3 amino acids: CASSLPSGSVRPDTQYF. The CDR3 bases are TGTGCCAGCAGCTTACCTAGCGGGAGTGTTCGTCCAGATACGCAGTATTTT.

The rearrangement uses TRBV6-5 and TRBJ1-2, with TRBD1 as a possible D gene (6 bases). The V and J ends lost 5 bases and 2 bases respectively, with 9 bases between them. The CDR3 has 13 amino acids. Germline V gene sequence: CDR1 MNHEY, CDR2 SVGAGI. The DNA for the CDR3 is TGTGCCAGCAGTAACACAGGGAACTATGGCTACACCTTC. Translation: CASSNTGNYGYTF.

The V gene is TRBV3-1 (or the pseudogene TRBV3-2), the J gene TRBJ1-2, with D maybe TRBD1 (5 bases). Trimming took off 4 bases at V and 8 bases at J, with 17 bases between the two ends. The CDR3 is made up of 14 amino acids. CDR1 and CDR2 (germline): LGHDT, YNNKEL (reference sequence). CDR3 sequence (DNA): TGTGCCAGCAGCCCCGAATGGCAGGGTGGAGGCTACACCTTC. Translation: CASSPEWQGGGYTF.

The chain has TRBV11-2 and TRBJ2-1, with TRBD2 identical over 9 bases. This CDR3 contains 17 residues. Per germline, CDR1 SGHAT and CDR2 FQNNGV. The trim removed 0 bases at V and 4 bases at J, leaving 7 bases unmatched. This chain's CDR3 is CASSLEGVLAGYNEQFF. CDR3 coding DNA: TGTGCCAGCAGCTTAGAGGGGGTTCTAGCGGGATACAATGAGCAGTTCTTC. The full variable domain, its missing parts supplied by reference TRBV11-2 and TRBJ2-1, is EAGVAQSPRYKIIEKRQSVAFWCNPISGHATLYWYQQILGQGPKLLIQFQNNGVVDDSQLPKDRFSAERLKGVDSTLKIQPAKLEDSAVYLCASSLEGVLAGYNEQFFGPGTRLTVL.

This clone was detected only once. The chain uses TRBV5-1 and TRBJ2-3, with D unclear. Germline-derived CDR1 and CDR2 are SGHRS and YFSETQ. V shed 0 bases and J shed 5 bases, with 4 bases lying between them. The CDR3 extends over 12 amino acids. The CDR3 DNA reads as TGCGCCAGCAGCTTGGAGCTAGATACGCAGTATTTT. Amino acids: CASSLELDTQYF.

V gene TRBV6-2 or TRBV6-3 combines with J gene TRBJ1-1; no firm D call. V lost 4 bases, J lost 7 bases, and 7 bases lay in between. The CDR3 loop spans 11 amino acids. From germline, CDR1 is MNHEY and CDR2 SVGEGT. This CDR3 is CASSSRFEAFF. The CDR3 nucleotides are TGTGCCAGCAGTTCCCGGTTTGAAGCTTTCTTT.

The V call is TRBV18, the J call TRBJ1-5, with D perhaps TRBD1 (6 bases). V lost 3 bases and J lost 6, with 21 bases in between. The CDR3 runs 17 residues. Germline V gene sequence: CDR1 KGHSH, CDR2 LQKENI. CDR3 sequence (DNA): TGTGCCAGCTCACCCGACAGGCAAAATTCGGGTAGTCAGCCCCAGCATTTT. This codes for CASSPDRQNSGSQPQHF.

This chain uses TRBV5-1 with TRBJ2-5, with 8 bases aligning to TRBD2. The CDR3 runs 16 residues. CDR1 and CDR2 from the germline V gene are SGHRS and YFSETQ. After removal of 4 bases from V and 5 bases from J, the junction contained 13 bases not matched to a gene. This chain's CDR3 is CASSPRLATGGETQYF. In nucleotides, the CDR3 is TGCGCCAGCAGCCCCCGACTAGCGACGGGGGGGGAGACCCAGTACTTC.

This clone was detected once. The J gene is TRBJ1-1, the V gene TRBV5-1; D may be TRBD1 (6 bases). This CDR3 region has 14 residues. V was pared by 4 bases and J by 10 bases, with 20 bases between. Germline V CDR1 and CDR2: SGHRS, YFSETQ. In DNA, the CDR3 is TGCGCCAGCAGCCTGGGGGGAGCAGGGGAAGGAGCTTTCTTT. It codes for CASSLGGAGEGAFF.

The chain recombines TRBV6-2 or TRBV6-3 with TRBJ2-2; 7 positions agree with TRBD2. The germline V gene has CDR1 MNHEY and CDR2 SVGEGT. The length of the CDR3 is 14 residues. V was clipped by 6 bases and J by 2 bases; unmatched bases: 3. This CDR3 is CASSRDYNTGELFF. The DNA of the CDR3 is TGTGCCAGCAGCCGGGACTATAACACCGGGGAGCTGTTTTTT.

The rearrangement uses TRBV2 and TRBJ1-2; D is perhaps TRBD1 (6 bases). This CDR3 region has 14 residues. Trimming left V 9 bases short and J 2 bases short, with 16 bases between. The germline gives CDR1 SNHLY, CDR2 FYNNEI. The CDR3 protein is CASRPEGGNYGYTF. In nucleotides, the CDR3 is TGTGCCAGTCGACCGGAGGGGGGGAACTATGGCTACACCTTC. Full variable domain (outside the CDR3, taken from reference TRBV2 and TRBJ1-2): EPEVTQTPSHQVTQMGQEVILRCVPISNHLYFYWYRQILGQKVEFLVSFYNNEISEKSEIFDDQFSVERPDGSNFTLKIRSTKLEDSAMYFCASRPEGGNYGYTFGSGTRLTVV.

This chain connects TRBV27 to TRBJ1-1; a weak D match, TRBD1 (5 bases). The germline V and J ends were trimmed by 6 bases and 1 base, with 9 bases remaining between them. The CDR3 is 13 residues long. Per germline, CDR1 MNHEY and CDR2 SMNVEV (reference sequence). This CDR3 reads CASRRGQNTEAFF. For the CDR3, the DNA is TGTGCCAGCAGGCGTGGACAGAACACTGAAGCTTTCTTT.

The chain employs TRBV5-5 and TRBJ1-2; the match to TRBD1 covers 8 bases. CDR3 size: 15 residues. V was pared by 4 bases and J by 10 bases, with 15 bases of the junction left unmatched. Germline CDR1 and CDR2: SGHKS and YYEKEE (reference sequence). This chain's CDR3 is CASSLRPSGQGLYTF. The CDR3, as DNA: TGTGCCAGCAGCCTTAGACCGTCAGGACAGGGCCTCTACACCTTC.

A few counts support this clone. The chain joins TRBV28 to TRBJ1-2, with D possibly being TRBD1 (5 bases). The CDR3 is 15 amino acids. Germline loops: CDR1 MDHEN, CDR2 SYDVKM. V was clipped by 3 bases and J by 1 base, with 12 bases between them. CDR3: CASSLEGDFNYGYTF. DNA of the CDR3: TGTGCCAGCAGTTTGGAAGGGGACTTTAACTATGGCTACACCTTC.